The 23 T cell receptor beta chains below were found in one sample sequenced in a study of human T cells and chemical hapten exposure. The time point denotes: patch test 1, 2 weeks after DPC sensitization. Treatment described: therapeutic diphenylcyclopropenone sensitization with weekly scalp DPC. From the RACE reads, TCRdb called clonotypes with MiXCR, one entry per CDR3 protein. The top ten clones hold around 2.2% of a sample with tens of thousands of distinct CDR3 sequences, about 10% of them seen once. The source material was whole blood, sampled in connection with sensitization to the hapten diphenylcyclopropenone (DPC). The receptors originated from a middle-aged man with alopecia areata. Some clones in this sample may be carry-over from other donors' samples.

The chain is built from TRBV28 and TRBJ2-3; D is possibly TRBD1 or TRBD2 (5 bases each). The CDR3 consists of 14 residues. Germline assignment: CDR1 MDHEN and CDR2 SYDVKM. The V gene lost 8 bases and the J gene lost 2 bases, with 14 bases spanning the gap. CDR3 DNA sequence: TGTGCCAGCGGGGGTCGTTGGGCCACAGATACGCAGTATTTT. The encoded protein is CASGGRWATDTQYF.

The chain joins TRBV30 to TRBJ1-4, with 7 bases that match TRBD1. Germline V gives CDR1 GTSNPN, CDR2 SVGIG (reference sequence). The trim removed 5 bases at V and 8 bases at J, leaving 8 bases unmatched. The length of the CDR3 is 13 residues. CDR3 in amino acids: CAWCRQGKEKLFF. The CDR3, as DNA: TGTGCCTGGTGCCGACAGGGAAAAGAAAAACTGTTTTTT.

This clonotype was seen more than once but under ten times. This rearrangement joins TRBV30 to TRBJ1-2, with a possible D match to TRBD1 (5 bases). The CDR3 runs to 15 residues. CDR1 is GTSNPN and CDR2 is SVGIG in the germline V gene (reference sequence). Trimming left V 5 bases short and J 6 bases short, with 22 bases between. CDR3 sequence (DNA): TGTGCCTGGGGGGGTCTGGCAGATGGCGTAAATGGCTACACCTTC. Its translation is CAWGGLADGVNGYTF.

This clonotype was counted only a few times. V usage is TRBV6-2 or TRBV6-3 and J usage is TRBJ1-3; no reliable D call. CDR1 is MNHEY and CDR2 is SVGEGT in the germline V gene. This CDR3 contains 13 residues. V was cut by 7 bases and J by 6 bases, with 13 bases left in between. The CDR3 region has the DNA TGTGCCAGCAACGCGGACCTGTTAAACACCATATATTTT. Translated, it gives CASNADLLNTIYF.

DNA of the CDR3: TGCGCCAGCAGCTTGCGTCCGAACACCGGGGAGCTGTTTTTT. It codes for CASSLRPNTGELFF. The chain employs TRBV5-1 and TRBJ2-2, with no clear D. The CDR3 is 14 residues long. V was clipped by 1 base and J by 0 bases, with 4 bases between them. The germline gives CDR1 SGHRS, CDR2 YFSETQ.

This rearrangement joins TRBV9 to TRBJ2-2; the match to TRBD2 covers 10 bases. Germline values: CDR1 SGDLS, CDR2 YYNGEE. J was trimmed by 1 base and V by 4 bases; bases with no gene match: 13. This CDR3 has 19 residues. The CDR3 DNA is TGTGCCAGCAGCACCCGCCCTAGCGGGAGCAGCTGGAACACCGGGGAGCTGTTTTTT. This sequence encodes CASSTRPSGSSWNTGELFF.

This clonotype was seen a handful of times. The junction differs from germline at one of its ends, possibly a read error. This chain joins TRBV29-1 and TRBJ2-6; 8 bases match TRBD1. CDR1 and CDR2 from the germline V gene are SQVTM and ANQGSEA. The CDR3 is 17 residues long. The CDR3 coding sequence is TGCAGCGTCGAAGACAGGGGAAGACTCTCTGGGGCCAACGTCCTGACTTTC. This encodes CSVEDRGRLSGANVLTF. The variable domain in full, with the rest retrieved from reference TRBV29-1 and TRBJ2-6, is SAVISQKPSRDICQRGTSLTIQCQVDSQVTMMFWYRQQPGQSLTLIATANQGSEATYESGFVIDKFPISRPNLTFSTLTVSNMSPEDSSIYLCSVEDRGRLSGANVLTFGAGSRLTVL.

This clonotype was observed a handful of times. The chain recombines TRBV3-2 with TRBJ2-1; TRBD1, as called in the table, went unchecked against the DNA. TRBV3-2 is a recognized pseudogene. The CDR3 runs 9 residues. The CDR3: CASSQPPFF. The DNA for the CDR3 is TGTGCCAGCAGCCAGCCCCCGTTCTTC.

This clonotype was counted many times. The rearrangement links TRBV5-1 to TRBJ2-3; no clear D. V was cut by 2 bases and J by 1 base, with 5 bases left in between. Germline CDR1 is SGHRS and CDR2 is YFSETQ. CDR3 size: 13 residues. The CDR3 region has the DNA TGCGCCAGCAGCTTACACGGCACAGATACGCAGTATTTT. This sequence encodes CASSLHGTDTQYF. The whole variable domain, filled in from reference TRBV5-1 and TRBJ2-3, reads KAGVTQTPRYLIKTRGQQVTLSCSPISGHRSVSWYQQTPGQGLQFLFEYFSETQRNKGNFPGRFSGRQFSNSRSEMNVSTLELGDSALYLCASSLHGTDTQYFGPGTRLTVL.

This clonotype has a handful of counts. The genes are TRBV18 and TRBJ1-5; D is perhaps TRBD1 (5 bases). V was clipped by 3 bases and J by 0 bases, with 12 bases between them. The CDR3 spans 16 residues. The germline V gene has CDR1 KGHSH and CDR2 LQKENI. CDR3 DNA sequence: TGTGCCAGCTCACCCGGGCAGGGTGCTAGCAATCAGCCCCAGCATTTT. Protein sequence: CASSPGQGASNQPQHF.

The table lists this clonotype with a few counts. J is TRBJ2-5 and V is TRBV20-1; no clear D. This CDR3 spans 12 amino acids. In germline, CDR1 is DFQATT, CDR2 SNEGSKA (reference sequence). The CDR3 bases are TGCAGGGTGACTGGGTATCAAGAGACCCAGTACTTC. Protein sequence: CRVTGYQETQYF.

Details on this clonotype: Sequence at one end of the junction differs from germline and may be a read error. CDR3 sequence: CASSIGGTGAGQPQNF. The CDR3 DNA follows: TGTGCCAGTAGTATAGGAGGGACAGGTGCGGGGCAGCCCCAGAATTTT. V gene TRBV19 combines with J gene TRBJ1-5, with 8 bases aligning to TRBD1. The CDR3 has 16 residues. Germline values: CDR1 LNHDA, CDR2 SQIVND (reference sequence).

J is TRBJ1-5 and V is TRBV2; possible D gene TRBD1, 5 bases. The germline V gene encodes CDR1 SNHLY and CDR2 FYNNEI. The CDR3 runs to 16 residues. Trimming removed 8 bases from V and 1 base from J, with 18 bases in between. The CDR3 sequence is CASGARGVSSNQPQHF. CDR3 DNA: TGTGCCAGCGGGGCTCGTGGGGTATCGAGCAATCAGCCCCAGCATTTT.

This clonotype showed up just a few times. V and J are TRBV5-4 and TRBJ2-1, with D perhaps assigned TRBD1 or TRBD2 (6 bases each). V was shortened by 6 bases and J by 0 bases, with 16 bases between the two germline ends. The germline CDR1 and CDR2 sequences are SGHNT and YYREEE (reference sequence). The CDR3 runs 16 residues. Written as DNA, the CDR3 is TGTGCCAGCACCCATGGGGGGCCACTCTCCTACAATGAGCAGTTCTTC. Residues: CASTHGGPLSYNEQFF.

The chain links TRBV5-1 to TRBJ2-3; D gene uncertain. In germline, CDR1 is SGHRS, CDR2 YFSETQ. Trimming took off 4 bases at V and 5 bases at J, with 11 bases between the two ends. The CDR3 is 13 residues long. The CDR3 sequence: CASSIRSEDTQYF. In nucleotides, the CDR3 is TGCGCCAGCAGCATACGTTCGGAAGATACGCAGTATTTT.

This clonotype has a handful of counts. The chain recombines TRBV20-1 with TRBJ2-7, with unresolved D. The CDR3 length is 14 residues. Germline V lookup: CDR1 DFQATT, CDR2 SNEGSKA (reference sequence). Trimming took off 6 bases at V and 0 bases at J, with 15 bases between the two ends. CDR3: CSAPPITSSYEQYF. The CDR3 coding sequence is TGCAGTGCGCCGCCTATTACGAGCTCCTACGAGCAGTACTTC.

This clonotype is medium-sized (0.01 to 0.1%) by share. The chain links TRBV29-1 to TRBJ2-1, with 10 bases that match TRBD2. The CDR3 loop spans 14 amino acids. From germline, CDR1 is SQVTM and CDR2 ANQGSEA. With 6 bases clipped from V and 7 bases from J, the junction kept 9 bases outside the gene matches. The CDR3 DNA is TGCAGCGTCCCCACCTCTAGCGGGAGTAATGAGCAGTTCTTC. Its protein product is CSVPTSSGSNEQFF.

The rearrangement links TRBV6-2 or TRBV6-3 to TRBJ2-7, with D unresolved. The germline CDR1 and CDR2 sequences are MNHEY and SVGEGT. With 5 bases removed from V and 7 bases from J, the gap between germline ends came to 15 bases. The CDR3 runs 13 residues. The CDR3 DNA sequence: TGTGCCAGCAGTCGCTACTTGGACGGAGAGCAGTACGTC. It yields the protein CASSRYLDGEQYV.

This chain links TRBV27 with TRBJ2-6; no definite D call. V was pared by 6 bases and J by 0 bases, with 9 bases between. There are 15 residues in the CDR3. Germline V gene lookup returns CDR1 MNHEY and CDR2 SMNVEV (reference sequence). In DNA, the CDR3 is TGTGCCAGCAGGACCCCCAGCTCTGGGGCCAACGTCCTGACTTTC. Amino acids: CASRTPSSGANVLTF.

V and J are TRBV24-1 and TRBJ1-5; no definite D call. CDR3 length equals 14 residues. Germline values: CDR1 KGHDR, CDR2 SFDVKD. The V end was cut by 4 bases, the J end by 3 bases, with 9 bases between. The CDR3 sequence: CATSDPGNNQPQHF. For the CDR3, the DNA is TGTGCCACCAGTGACCCGGGGAACAATCAGCCCCAGCATTTT.

There are many counts of this clonotype. The CDR3 is CASSSRQGAEAFF. In DNA, the CDR3 is TGTGCCAGCAGCTCCCGACAGGGGGCTGAAGCTTTCTTT. The chain recombines TRBV7-6 with TRBJ1-1, with TRBD1 matching over 9 bases. Germline V gene data show CDR1 as SGHVS and CDR2 as FNYEAQ. This CDR3 has 13 amino acids. After removal of 4 bases from V and 6 bases from J, the junction contained 3 bases not matched to a gene.

This clonotype was seen at least ten times. This rearrangement joins TRBV29-1 to TRBJ1-1; 7 bases agree with TRBD1. Germline V lookup: CDR1 SQVTM, CDR2 ANQGSEA. The CDR3 totals 14 residues. The junction had 3 bases not matched to a gene; V was cut back by 1 base and J by 1 base. CDR3: CSVEAGTANTEAFF. The CDR3 nucleotides are TGCAGCGTTGAAGCGGGGACAGCGAACACTGAAGCTTTCTTT.

The chain has TRBV5-4 and TRBJ2-1; 11 bases agree with TRBD1. Germline lookup yields CDR1 SGHNT and CDR2 YYREEE (reference sequence). The CDR3 loop spans 15 amino acids. V was clipped by 4 bases and J by 5 bases; unmatched bases: 5. CDR3 protein: CASSVGQGANNEQFF. For the CDR3, the DNA is TGTGCCAGCAGCGTTGGACAGGGGGCGAACAATGAGCAGTTCTTC.